The 5 T cell receptor beta chains reported below all come from one sample, sequenced in a study of T cell responses to AZD1222 COVID-19 vaccine. Method: immunoSEQ multiplex PCR; TCRdb's copy keeps in-frame clones and lacks some. There are more than 110,000 clones in the sample; around nine tenths occur only once, and about 3.7% lies in the top ten. The sample here was peripheral blood, taken on day 0 of AZD1222 vaccination. The source is an adult in good health.

This chain connects TRBV19 to TRBJ2-2, with 10 bases aligning to TRBD1. This CDR3 has 17 amino acids. Germline V lookup: CDR1 LNHDA, CDR2 SQIVND (reference sequence). The ends lost 4 bases at V and 6 bases at J; junction bases unmatched: 11. CDR3 loop: CASSSPRDRGGPGELFF. The CDR3 DNA is TGTGCCAGTAGTAGCCCCCGGGACAGGGGTGGTCCCGGGGAGCTGTTTTTT.

The V gene is TRBV27, the J gene TRBJ1-1; D may be TRBD1 (6 bases). V lost 6 bases, J lost 1 base, and 15 bases lay in between. Germline loops: CDR1 MNHEY, CDR2 SMNVEV (reference sequence). This CDR3 has 15 amino acids. CDR3 coding DNA: TGTGCCAGCAGGAATCAGGGGCGTCCGAACACTGAAGCTTTCTTT. It encodes CASRNQGRPNTEAFF.

The genes are TRBV19 and TRBJ1-2, with a tentative D call TRBD1 (5 bases). Germline CDR1 and CDR2: LNHDA and SQIVND (reference sequence). This CDR3 spans 15 amino acids. V lost 0 bases to trimming and J lost 4 bases, with 12 bases between them. The DNA for the CDR3 is TGTGCCAGTAGTATAGATTGGGCAGGGCCCTATGGCTACACCTTC. This translates into CASSIDWAGPYGYTF. The full variable domain, in which reference TRBV19 and TRBJ1-2 provide the parts outside the CDR3, is DGGITQSPKYLFRKEGQNVTLSCEQNLNHDAMYWYRQDPGQGLRLIYYSQIVNDFQKGDIAEGYSVSREKKESFPLTVTSAQKNPTAFYLCASSIDWAGPYGYTFGSGTRLTVV.

This clone was found once. This rearrangement joins TRBV5-6 to TRBJ2-4, with TRBD2 matching 10 bases. CDR3 size: 15 residues. Trimming removed 7 bases from V and 2 bases from J; junction bases left unmatched: 6. The germline V gene encodes CDR1 SGHDT and CDR2 YYEEEE. CDR3 loop: CASGIAGGPKNIQYF. CDR3 in DNA: TGTGCCAGCGGCATAGCGGGAGGCCCCAAAAACATTCAGTACTTC.

The chain links TRBV6-5 to TRBJ1-2; D is possibly TRBD1 (6 bases). The CDR3 contains 12 residues. Trimming took 7 bases from V and 4 from J, leaving 10 bases between them. Germline CDR1 and CDR2: MNHEY and SVGAGI. As DNA, the CDR3 is TGTGCCAGCACCCAGGGGTCCTATGGCTACACCTTC. The encoded protein is CASTQGSYGYTF.